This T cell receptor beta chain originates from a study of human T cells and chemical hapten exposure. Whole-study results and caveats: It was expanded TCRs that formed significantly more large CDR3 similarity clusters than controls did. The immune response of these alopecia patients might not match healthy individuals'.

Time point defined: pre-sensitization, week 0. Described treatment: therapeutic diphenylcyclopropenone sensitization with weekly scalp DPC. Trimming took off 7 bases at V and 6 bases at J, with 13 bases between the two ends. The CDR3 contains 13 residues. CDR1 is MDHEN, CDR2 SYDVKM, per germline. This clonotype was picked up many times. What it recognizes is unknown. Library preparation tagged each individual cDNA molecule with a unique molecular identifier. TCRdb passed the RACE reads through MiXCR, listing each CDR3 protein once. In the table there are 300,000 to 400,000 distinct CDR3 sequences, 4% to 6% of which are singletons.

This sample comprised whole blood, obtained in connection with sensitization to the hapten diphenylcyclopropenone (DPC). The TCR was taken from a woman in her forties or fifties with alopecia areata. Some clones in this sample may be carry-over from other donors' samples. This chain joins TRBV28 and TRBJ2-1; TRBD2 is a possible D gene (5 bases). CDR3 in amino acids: CASMVSASNEQFF. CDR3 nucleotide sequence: TGTGCCAGCATGGTTAGCGCCTCCAATGAGCAGTTCTTC.